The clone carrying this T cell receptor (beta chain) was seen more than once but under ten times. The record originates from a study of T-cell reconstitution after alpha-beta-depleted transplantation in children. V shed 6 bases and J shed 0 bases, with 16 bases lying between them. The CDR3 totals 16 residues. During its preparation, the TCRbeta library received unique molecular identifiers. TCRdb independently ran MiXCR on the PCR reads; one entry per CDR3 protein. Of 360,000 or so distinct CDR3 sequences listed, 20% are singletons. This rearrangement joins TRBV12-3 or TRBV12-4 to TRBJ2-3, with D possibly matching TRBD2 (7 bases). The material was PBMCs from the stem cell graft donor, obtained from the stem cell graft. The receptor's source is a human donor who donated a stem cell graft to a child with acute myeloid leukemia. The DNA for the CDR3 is TGTGCCAGCAGGTCTCAGGGGACTATCAGCACAGATACGCAGTATTTT. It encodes CASRSQGTISTDTQYF.